The 12 T cell receptor beta chains below all came from one sample that was sequenced in a study of human T cells and chemical hapten exposure. Time point of the sample: patch test 1, 2 weeks after DPC sensitization. Documented treatment: therapeutic diphenylcyclopropenone sensitization with weekly scalp DPC. Via MiXCR, TCRdb re-called the RACE reads, giving one row per CDR3 protein. The sample carries roughly 200,000 distinct CDR3 sequences, about 20% recorded once. This sample comprised whole blood, obtained in connection with sensitization to the hapten diphenylcyclopropenone (DPC). The receptors stem from a woman between 50 and 59 years old with alopecia areata. Some clones in this sample may be carry-over from other donors' samples.

This chain connects TRBV30 to TRBJ2-7; the match to TRBD2 covers 10 bases. Trimming took 1 base from V and 2 from J; bases not matched to a gene: 2. The CDR3 covers 14 residues. CDR1 and CDR2 (germline): GTSNPN, SVGIG (reference sequence). The CDR3 sequence is CAWSALAGAYEQYF. DNA for the CDR3: TGTGCCTGGAGTGCCCTAGCGGGGGCCTACGAGCAGTACTTC.

This clonotype turned up a few times. V usage is TRBV29-1 and J usage is TRBJ2-1; 8 bases are a match to TRBD2. The CDR3 runs to 14 residues. J was trimmed by 6 bases and V by 6 bases; bases with no gene match: 10. The germline CDR1 and CDR2 sequences are SQVTM and ANQGSEA. The CDR3 nucleotides read TGCAGCGTCCGGGGGGGTGGTTCTGGCAATGAGCAGTTCTTC. This gives the protein CSVRGGGSGNEQFF.

This chain joins TRBV9 and TRBJ2-3; TRBD1 agrees at 7 bases. The CDR3 length is 15 residues. Germline trimming cut 3 bases from V and 4 bases from J; bases unmatched to any gene: 8. Per the germline V gene, CDR1 is SGDLS and CDR2 is YYNGEE. The CDR3 loop reads CASSAQGNGADTQYF. CDR3 in DNA: TGTGCCAGCAGCGCACAGGGGAATGGGGCAGATACGCAGTATTTT.

This clonotype was counted between two and nine times. CDR3 region: CSVARAGEKLFF. CDR3 nucleotides: TGCAGCGTTGCAAGGGCGGGTGAAAAACTGTTTTTT. The rearrangement links TRBV29-1 to TRBJ1-4; D ambiguous. V was pared by 4 bases and J by 7 bases, with 10 bases between. Germline V CDR1 and CDR2: SQVTM, ANQGSEA. The CDR3 has 12 amino acids.

This clonotype was seen a few times. This chain joins TRBV5-1 and TRBJ2-7; TRBD1 matches at 9 bases. In germline, CDR1 is SGHRS, CDR2 YFSETQ. V shed 4 bases, J shed 6 bases, and the junction held 11 bases outside the gene matches. This CDR3 is 15 amino acids long. CDR3 region: CASSRYRTGVGEQYF. The DNA for the CDR3 is TGCGCCAGCAGCCGCTACCGGACAGGGGTGGGCGAGCAGTACTTC.

This clonotype was detected only a few times. The chain is built from TRBV9 and TRBJ2-5; 8 bases are a match to TRBD2. Looked up from germline, CDR1 is SGDLS and CDR2 is YYNGEE. J gave up 4 bases and V 1 base, and 6 bases lay outside the gene matches. The CDR3 length is 15 residues. In DNA, the CDR3 is TGTGCCAGCAGCGTAAACGGGAGGGAGGGAGAGACCCAGTACTTC. Protein: CASSVNGREGETQYF.

This clonotype has just a few counts. The rearrangement uses TRBV7-9 and TRBJ1-5, with 7 bases aligning to TRBD1. CDR3 size: 14 residues. Germline lookup yields CDR1 SEHNR and CDR2 FQNEAQ (reference sequence). Trimming took 3 bases from V and 4 from J; bases not matched to a gene: 3. CDR3 sequence (DNA): TGTGCCAGCAGCTTTACAGGGGAGAATCAGCCCCAGCATTTT. It codes for CASSFTGENQPQHF.

This clonotype has only a few counts. The junction departs from germline at one end; a sequencing error may be responsible. The chain employs TRBV29-1 and TRBJ2-7, with 7 bases fitting TRBD2. CDR1 is SQVTM, CDR2 ANQGSEA, per germline. The CDR3 is made up of 17 amino acids. Written as DNA, the CDR3 is TGCAGCGTTGAAGGCGGGGGAAGGACTCCTTCCTCCTCCGAGCAGTACTTC. Its protein is CSVEGGGRTPSSSEQYF.

This clonotype was detected a few times. The chain employs TRBV12-3 or TRBV12-4 and TRBJ2-1; D may be TRBD2 (5 bases). CDR3 length: 14 residues. Between the trimmed V and J ends, which lost 5 bases and 0 bases, there was a span of 8 bases. CDR3 DNA: TGTGCCAGCAGTCCCAGCGGCTCCTACAATGAGCAGTTCTTC. It translates to CASSPSGSYNEQFF.

This clonotype was seen a few times. This rearrangement joins TRBV11-3 to TRBJ2-1; D not resolved. This CDR3 has 14 residues. Between the trimmed V and J ends, which lost 0 bases and 5 bases, there was a span of 8 bases. CDR1 is SGHNT, CDR2 YENEEA, per germline. The CDR3 sequence is CASSLDFTDNEQFF. The CDR3, as DNA: TGTGCCAGCAGCTTAGATTTTACCGACAATGAGCAGTTCTTC. Full variable domain (outside the CDR3, taken from reference TRBV11-3 and TRBJ2-1): EAGVVQSPRYKIIEKKQPVAFWCNPISGHNTLYWYLQNLGQGPELLIRYENEEAVDDSQLPKDRFSAERLKGVDSTLKIQPAELGDSAVYLCASSLDFTDNEQFFGPGTRLTVL.

This clonotype came up a few times. The chain combines TRBV12-3 or TRBV12-4 with TRBJ2-7, with 7 bases lining up with TRBD1. With 5 bases clipped from V and 4 bases from J, the junction kept 5 bases outside the gene matches. There are 13 residues in the CDR3. CDR3 region: CASSPTGEYEQYF. CDR3 DNA: TGTGCCAGCAGTCCCACAGGGGAATACGAGCAGTACTTC.

The J gene is TRBJ2-5, the V gene TRBV11-2; the match to TRBD2 covers 8 bases. Germline V gives CDR1 SGHAT, CDR2 FQNNGV. Trimming removed 1 base from V and 5 bases from J; junction bases left unmatched: 18. The CDR3 has 19 amino acids. The CDR3: CASSLGVTSGRGVGETQYF. The CDR3 bases are TGTGCCAGCAGCTTAGGAGTGACGAGCGGGAGAGGCGTTGGGGAGACCCAGTACTTC.